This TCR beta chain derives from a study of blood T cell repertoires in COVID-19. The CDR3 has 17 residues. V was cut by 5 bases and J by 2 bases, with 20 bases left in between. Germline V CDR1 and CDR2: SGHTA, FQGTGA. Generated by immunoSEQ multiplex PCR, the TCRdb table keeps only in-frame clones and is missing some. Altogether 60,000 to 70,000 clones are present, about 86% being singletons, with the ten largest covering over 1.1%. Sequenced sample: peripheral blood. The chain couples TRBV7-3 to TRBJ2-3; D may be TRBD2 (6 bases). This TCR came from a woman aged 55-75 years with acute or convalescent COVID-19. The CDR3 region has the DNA TGTGCCAGCAGCACGACGGGACTTGTGGGGGACACAGATACGCAGTATTTT. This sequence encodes CASSTTGLVGDTDTQYF.